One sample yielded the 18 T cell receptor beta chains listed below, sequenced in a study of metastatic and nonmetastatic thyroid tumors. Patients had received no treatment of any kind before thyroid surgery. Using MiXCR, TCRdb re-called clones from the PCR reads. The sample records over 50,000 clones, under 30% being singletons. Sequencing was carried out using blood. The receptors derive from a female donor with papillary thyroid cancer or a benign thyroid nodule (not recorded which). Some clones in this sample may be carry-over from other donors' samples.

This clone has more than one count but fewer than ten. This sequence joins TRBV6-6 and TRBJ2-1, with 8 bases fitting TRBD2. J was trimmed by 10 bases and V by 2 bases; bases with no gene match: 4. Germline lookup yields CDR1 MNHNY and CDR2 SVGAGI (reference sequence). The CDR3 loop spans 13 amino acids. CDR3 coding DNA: TGTGCCAGCAGTTACAGTAGCGGGATCGAGCAGTTCTTC. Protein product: CASSYSSGIEQFF.

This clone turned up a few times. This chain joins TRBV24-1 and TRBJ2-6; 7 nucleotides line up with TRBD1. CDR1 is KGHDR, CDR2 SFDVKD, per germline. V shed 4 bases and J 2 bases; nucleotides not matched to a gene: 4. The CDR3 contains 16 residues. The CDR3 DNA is TGTGCCACCAGTGAGGGAGACAGGGCTGGGGCCAACGTCCTGACTTTC. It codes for CATSEGDRAGANVLTF.

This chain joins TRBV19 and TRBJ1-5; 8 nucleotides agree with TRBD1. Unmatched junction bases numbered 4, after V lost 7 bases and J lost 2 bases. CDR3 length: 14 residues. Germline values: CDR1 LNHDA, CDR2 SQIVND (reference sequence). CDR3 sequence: CASTMTGGNQPQHF. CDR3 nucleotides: TGTGCCAGTACGATGACAGGGGGCAATCAGCCCCAGCATTTT.

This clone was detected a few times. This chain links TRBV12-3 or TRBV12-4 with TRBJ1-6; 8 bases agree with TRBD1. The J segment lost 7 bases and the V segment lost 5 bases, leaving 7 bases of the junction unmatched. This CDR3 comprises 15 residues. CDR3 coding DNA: TGTGCCAGCAGTCTGCAGGGGGCGCGGAATTCACCCCTCCACTTT. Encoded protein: CASSLQGARNSPLHF.

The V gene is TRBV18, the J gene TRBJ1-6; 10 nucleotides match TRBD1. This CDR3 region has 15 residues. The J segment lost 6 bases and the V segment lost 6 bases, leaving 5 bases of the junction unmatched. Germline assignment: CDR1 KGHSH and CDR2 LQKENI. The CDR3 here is CASSETGGSNSPLHF. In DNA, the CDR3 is TGTGCCAGCTCGGAGACAGGGGGCAGTAATTCACCCCTCCACTTT.

Written as DNA, the CDR3 is TGTGCCAGCAGTGGACACCGACCCCCCTACGAGCAGTACTTC. Protein product: CASSGHRPPYEQYF. V is TRBV12-3 or TRBV12-4 and J is TRBJ2-7, with D perhaps matching TRBD1 (5 bases). The CDR3 covers 14 residues. Trimming took off 5 bases at V and 2 bases at J, with 13 bases between the two ends.

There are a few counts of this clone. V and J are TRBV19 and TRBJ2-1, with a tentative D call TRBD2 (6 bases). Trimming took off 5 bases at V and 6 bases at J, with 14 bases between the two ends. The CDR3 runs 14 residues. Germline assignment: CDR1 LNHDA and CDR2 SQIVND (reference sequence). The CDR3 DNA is TGTGCCAGTAGTGTGGGGACTGTCGGCAATGAGCAGTTCTTC. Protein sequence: CASSVGTVGNEQFF.

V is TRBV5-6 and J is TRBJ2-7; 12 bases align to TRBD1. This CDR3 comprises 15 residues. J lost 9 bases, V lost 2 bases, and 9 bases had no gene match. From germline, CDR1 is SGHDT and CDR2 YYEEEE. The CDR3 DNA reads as TGTGCCAGCAGCTTACTGGGACAGGGGGCGCCCGGGCAGTACTTC. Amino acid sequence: CASSLLGQGAPGQYF.

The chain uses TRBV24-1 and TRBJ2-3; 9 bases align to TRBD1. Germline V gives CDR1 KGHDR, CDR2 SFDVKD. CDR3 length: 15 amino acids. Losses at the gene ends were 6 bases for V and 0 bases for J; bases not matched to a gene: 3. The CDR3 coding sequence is TGTGCCACCAGTCCTGGACAGGGGAGCACAGATACGCAGTATTTT. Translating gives CATSPGQGSTDTQYF.

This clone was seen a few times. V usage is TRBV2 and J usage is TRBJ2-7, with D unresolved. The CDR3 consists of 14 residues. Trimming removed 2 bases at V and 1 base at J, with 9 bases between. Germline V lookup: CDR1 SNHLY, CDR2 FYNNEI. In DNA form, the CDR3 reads TGTGCCAGCAGTGAACAGCTCTTTTCCTACGAGCAGTACTTC. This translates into CASSEQLFSYEQYF. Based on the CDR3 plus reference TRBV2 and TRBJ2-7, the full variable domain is EPEVTQTPSHQVTQMGQEVILRCVPISNHLYFYWYRQILGQKVEFLVSFYNNEISEKSEIFDDQFSVERPDGSNFTLKIRSTKLEDSAMYFCASSEQLFSYEQYFGPGTRLTVT.

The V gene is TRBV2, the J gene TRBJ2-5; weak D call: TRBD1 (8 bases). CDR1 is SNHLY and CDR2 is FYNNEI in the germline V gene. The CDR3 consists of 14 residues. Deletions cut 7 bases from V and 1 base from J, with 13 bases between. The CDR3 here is CASTGGTGQETQYF. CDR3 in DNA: TGTGCCAGCACCGGGGGGACAGGCCAAGAGACCCAGTACTTC.

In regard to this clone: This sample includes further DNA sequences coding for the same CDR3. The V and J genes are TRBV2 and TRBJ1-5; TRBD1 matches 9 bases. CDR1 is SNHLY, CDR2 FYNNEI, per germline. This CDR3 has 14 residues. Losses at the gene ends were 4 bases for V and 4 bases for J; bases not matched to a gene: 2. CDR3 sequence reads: CASSGQGGNQPQHF. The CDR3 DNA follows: TGTGCCAGCAGTGGACAGGGGGGTAATCAGCCCCAGCATTTT. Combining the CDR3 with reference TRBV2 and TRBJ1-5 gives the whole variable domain EPEVTQTPSHQVTQMGQEVILRCVPISNHLYFYWYRQILGQKVEFLVSFYNNEISEKSEIFDDQFSVERPDGSNFTLKIRSTKLEDSAMYFCASSGQGGNQPQHFGDGTRLSIL.

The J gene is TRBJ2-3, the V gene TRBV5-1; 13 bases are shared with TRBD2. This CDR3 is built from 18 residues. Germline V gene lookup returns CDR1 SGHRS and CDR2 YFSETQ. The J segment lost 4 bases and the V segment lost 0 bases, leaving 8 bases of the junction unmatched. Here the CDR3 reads CASSLGTSGSHMADTQYF. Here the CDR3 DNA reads TGCGCCAGCAGCTTGGGGACTAGCGGGAGTCATATGGCAGATACGCAGTATTTT.

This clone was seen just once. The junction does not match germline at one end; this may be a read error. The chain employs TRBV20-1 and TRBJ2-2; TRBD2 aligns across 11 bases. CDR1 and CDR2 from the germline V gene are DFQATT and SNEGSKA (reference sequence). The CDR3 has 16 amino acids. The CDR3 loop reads CSARDFSGRDTRELFF. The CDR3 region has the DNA TGCAGTGCTAGAGATTTTAGCGGGAGGGACACCAGGGAGCTGTTTTTT.

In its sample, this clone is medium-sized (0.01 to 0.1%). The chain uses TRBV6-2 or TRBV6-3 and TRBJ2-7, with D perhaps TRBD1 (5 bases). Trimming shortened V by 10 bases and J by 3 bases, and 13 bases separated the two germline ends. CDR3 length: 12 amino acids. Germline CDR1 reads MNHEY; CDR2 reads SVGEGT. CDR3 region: CATKHQGYEQYF. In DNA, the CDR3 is TGTGCCACCAAGCATCAGGGCTACGAGCAGTACTTC.

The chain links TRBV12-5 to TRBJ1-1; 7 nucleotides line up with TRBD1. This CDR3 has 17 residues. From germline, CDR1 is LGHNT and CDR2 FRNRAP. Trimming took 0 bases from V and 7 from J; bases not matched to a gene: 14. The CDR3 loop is CASGLVSGQEDLNEAFF. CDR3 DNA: TGTGCTAGTGGTTTGGTAAGTGGACAGGAAGACCTTAATGAAGCTTTCTTT.

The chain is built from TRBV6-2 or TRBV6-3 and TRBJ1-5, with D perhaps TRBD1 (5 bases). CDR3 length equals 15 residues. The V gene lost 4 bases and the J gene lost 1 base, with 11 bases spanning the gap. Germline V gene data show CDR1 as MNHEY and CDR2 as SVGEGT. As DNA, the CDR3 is TGTGCCAGCAGTTGGGGACCTTTAAGCAATCAGCCCCAGCATTTT. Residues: CASSWGPLSNQPQHF.

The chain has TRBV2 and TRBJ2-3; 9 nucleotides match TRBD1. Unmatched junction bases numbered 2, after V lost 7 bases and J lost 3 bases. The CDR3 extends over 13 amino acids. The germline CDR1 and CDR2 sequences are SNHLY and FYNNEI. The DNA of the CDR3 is TGTGCCAGCACTGGGACAGGGACAGATACGCAGTATTTT. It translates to CASTGTGTDTQYF.